The entry that follows covers one T cell receptor beta chain sequence. What it binds is unknown. The sample belongs to a study of cytomegalovirus exposure and HLA in healthy donors. Study-level results: The dataset shows that most TCR sequences were rare, while some public TCRs occurred in many donors. Cytomegalovirus association was listed for 164 TCR beta chains.

The PCR ran on 60 Vbeta and 13 Jbeta primers. Assay: immunoSEQ multiplex PCR; the TCRdb copy retains only in-frame clones and omits some. Across roughly 40,000 clones, the top ten clones capture 8.1% of the sample. The TCR sequence derives from a male donor in good health and CMV-seronegative. Material for sequencing was PBMCs.

The CDR3 sequence is CASSPDRGNEAFF. The CDR3 DNA reads as TGCGCCAGCAGCCCCGACAGGGGAAATGAAGCTTTCTTT. The rearrangement joins TRBV5-1 to TRBJ1-1, with TRBD1 matching 8 bases. There are 13 residues in the CDR3. J was trimmed by 7 bases and V by 4 bases; bases with no gene match: 6. Looked up from germline, CDR1 is SGHRS and CDR2 is YFSETQ.